These T cell receptor beta chains were read from a single sample in a study of Tregs in tolerant kidney transplant recipients. Profiled with immunoSEQ multiplex PCR; TCRdb holds only in-frame clones, not every one. Among fewer than 100,000 clones, roughly 93% were seen once, and the ten largest hold 0.46%. The material sequenced was CD4+ T cells from blood, taken before the transplant. These receptor sequences come from a human donor who received a combined kidney and bone marrow transplant. The CDR3 runs from the conserved cysteine through the conserved F or W. The order of the fields is V gene, J gene, D gene, clone size, CDR3 DNA, CDR3 protein. A D gene is named only where the DNA matches it firmly. Not all rows give a size; the values are once, few, many and, for expanded clones, a class.

v_call: TRBV7-2
j_call: TRBJ2-1
d_call: TRBD2
clone_size: -
cdr3_nt: TGTGCCAGCAGCTTAGCGGCTAGCGGGAGGGCCGATAATGAGCAGTTCTTC
cdr3_aa: CASSLAASGRADNEQFF

v_call: TRBV30
j_call: TRBJ2-7
d_call: -
clone_size: -
cdr3_nt: TGTGCCTGGAGTGCCGAGGCCCAGGGGTCCTACGAGCAGTACTTC
cdr3_aa: CAWSAEAQGSYEQYF

v_call: TRBV5-4
j_call: TRBJ1-3
d_call: TRBD1
clone_size: -
cdr3_nt: TGTGCCAGCAGCTCGGGACAGGGGGACACCATATATTTT
cdr3_aa: CASSSGQGDTIYF

v_call: TRBV5-4
j_call: TRBJ2-1
d_call: TRBD2
clone_size: -
cdr3_nt: TGTGCCAGCAGCTCCGGGACTAGCGGCTACAATGAGCAGTTCTTC
cdr3_aa: CASSSGTSGYNEQFF

v_call: TRBV2
j_call: TRBJ2-2
d_call: TRBD2
clone_size: -
cdr3_nt: TGTGCCAGCAGTGAATCGGGTGGGACTACGGGCGGGGAGCTGTTTTTT
cdr3_aa: CASSESGGTTGGELFF

v_call: TRBV6-5
j_call: TRBJ2-5
d_call: -
clone_size: -
cdr3_nt: TGTGCCAGCAGTTACTCGAGGGCAGGGGTCCAAGAGACCCAGTACTTC
cdr3_aa: CASSYSRAGVQETQYF

v_call: TRBV5-4
j_call: TRBJ2-1
d_call: TRBD2
clone_size: -
cdr3_nt: TGTGCCAGCAGCTTGGCCCCCTTGACTAGCGGGATAAACAATGAGCAGTTCTTC
cdr3_aa: CASSLAPLTSGINNEQFF

v_call: TRBV18
j_call: TRBJ1-4
d_call: -
clone_size: -
cdr3_nt: TGTGCCAGCTCACCTTCCTCAGGTCTCAGGGGCGAGACTAATGAAAAACTGTTTTTT
cdr3_aa: CASSPSSGLRGETNEKLFF

v_call: TRBV7-2
j_call: TRBJ2-2
d_call: -
clone_size: -
cdr3_nt: TGTGCCAGCAGCCCCACAGACTATTACACCGGGGAGCTGTTTTTT
cdr3_aa: CASSPTDYYTGELFF

v_call: TRBV7-2
j_call: TRBJ2-3
d_call: -
clone_size: -
cdr3_nt: TGTGCCAGCAGCTTATATACGGGAGCGATAGATACGCAGTATTTT
cdr3_aa: CASSLYTGAIDTQYF

v_call: TRBV5-1
j_call: TRBJ1-1
d_call: -
clone_size: once
cdr3_nt: TGCGCCAGCAGCTTGGGGCAGGGAGGTGGCACTGAAGCTTTCTTT
cdr3_aa: CASSLGQGGGTEAFF

v_call: TRBV6-1
j_call: TRBJ2-7
d_call: -
clone_size: -
cdr3_nt: TGTGCCAGCAGGCCCGGGACAAAGGTCTACGAGCAGTACTTC
cdr3_aa: CASRPGTKVYEQYF

v_call: TRBV7-2
j_call: TRBJ1-5
d_call: -
clone_size: -
cdr3_nt: TGTGCCAGCAGCTTAGTACACAATCAGCCCCAGCATTTT
cdr3_aa: CASSLVHNQPQHF

v_call: TRBV7-2
j_call: TRBJ2-3
d_call: TRBD2
clone_size: -
cdr3_nt: TGTGCCAGCAGCCTACGTGCGGGAGGGGTCGCAGATACGCAGTATTTT
cdr3_aa: CASSLRAGGVADTQYF

v_call: TRBV23-1
j_call: TRBJ2-3
d_call: TRBD2
clone_size: -
cdr3_nt: TGCGCCAGCAGCACACTAGCGGGAGCAGGAGATACGCAGTATTTT
cdr3_aa: CASSTLAGAGDTQYF

v_call: TRBV27
j_call: TRBJ2-3
d_call: TRBD1
clone_size: -
cdr3_nt: TGTGCCAGCAAGACAGGGCCCACAGATACGCAGTATTTT
cdr3_aa: CASKTGPTDTQYF

v_call: TRBV30
j_call: TRBJ1-5
d_call: -
clone_size: -
cdr3_nt: TGTGCCTGGAGCGGGAGCAATCAGCCCCAGCATTTT
cdr3_aa: CAWSGSNQPQHF

v_call: TRBV5-6
j_call: TRBJ2-3
d_call: TRBD1
clone_size: -
cdr3_nt: TGTGCCAGCAGCCCCCGGACAGGGTTGGCAGATACGCAGTATTTT
cdr3_aa: CASSPRTGLADTQYF

v_call: TRBV2
j_call: TRBJ1-6
d_call: -
clone_size: few
cdr3_nt: TGTGCCAGCAGTGGGGGCAATTCACCCCTCCACTTT
cdr3_aa: CASSGGNSPLHF

v_call: TRBV4-1
j_call: TRBJ1-5
d_call: TRBD1
clone_size: -
cdr3_nt: TGCGCCAGCAGCCTTAGGGACAGGGGTTCCAATCAGCCCCAGCATTTT
cdr3_aa: CASSLRDRGSNQPQHF

v_call: TRBV6-5
j_call: TRBJ2-2
d_call: TRBD1
clone_size: -
cdr3_nt: TGTGCCAGCAGGGCACAGGGGGCCAGGACCGGGGAGCTGTTTTTT
cdr3_aa: CASRAQGARTGELFF

v_call: TRBV2
j_call: TRBJ1-2
d_call: -
clone_size: once
cdr3_nt: TGTGCCAGCAGTGGATCGAGCGGGAAGCGGGGCTGGGGCTACACCTTC
cdr3_aa: CASSGSSGKRGWGYTF

v_call: TRBV7-2
j_call: TRBJ1-4
d_call: -
clone_size: -
cdr3_nt: TGTGCCAGCAGCTTTGGAGGGACGGGTGAAAAACTGTTTTTT
cdr3_aa: CASSFGGTGEKLFF

v_call: TRBV5-1
j_call: TRBJ2-3
d_call: -
clone_size: -
cdr3_nt: TGCGCCAGCAGCTTGTCCGGGTGGACAGATACGCAGTATTTT
cdr3_aa: CASSLSGWTDTQYF

v_call: TRBV7-9
j_call: TRBJ2-5
d_call: TRBD2
clone_size: -
cdr3_nt: TGTGCCAGCAGACTTAGGACTAGCGGGGGGACCGGGACCCAGTACTTC
cdr3_aa: CASRLRTSGGTGTQYF